The clone carrying this T cell receptor (beta chain) came up a few times. What it recognizes is unknown. The germline V and J ends were trimmed by 0 bases and 0 bases, with 7 bases remaining between them. The CDR3 is 15 amino acids. The germline CDR1 and CDR2 sequences are SGDLS and YYNGEE. Every donor was a healthy Caucasian. TCRdb called the 5' RACE reads again in MiXCR, with one record for every CDR3 protein. Among around 220,000 distinct CDR3 sequences listed, 8% to 11% were seen once. These data come from a study of identical twins. Findings of the study overall: There were fewer insertions in abundant cord blood beta clonotypes, but memory repertoires showed no such pattern. Out-of-frame alpha sequences common to twins were enriched for low generation probability. Zero-insertion analyses might be partly confounded by invariant T cells like MAIT and iNKT.

The sample comprised memory T cells sorted from blood. The chain employs TRBV9 and TRBJ1-3; D gene unclear. This clonotype was obtained from a man between 50 and 59 years old in good health. CDR3 DNA: TGTGCCAGCAGCGTAGGCCAGAACTCTGGAAACACCATATATTTT. It specifies CASSVGQNSGNTIYF.